These 3 T cell receptor beta chains share one sample of origin, sequenced in a study of blood T cells in healthy people across ages. A second 7 to 11 cycle PCR used barcoded and J-beta primers. Each CDR3 protein is one row after TCRdb ran MiXCR on the 5' RACE reads. The table lists 380,000 or so distinct CDR3 sequences, 45% to 60% of them singletons. Sequencing was performed on blood. The origin of the receptors is a man aged 60-69 years in good health.

The chain joins TRBV7-2 to TRBJ2-3, with D uncertain. From germline, CDR1 is SGHTA and CDR2 FQGNSA. Trimming shortened V by 1 base and J by 14 bases, and 25 bases separated the two germline ends. CDR3 length equals 16 residues. The CDR3 is CASSLEGSPGGRYAYF. The CDR3 DNA sequence: TGTGCCAGCAGCTTAGAAGGCTCCCCAGGTGGCAGATACGCGTATTTT.

The rearrangement uses TRBV28 and TRBJ2-4, with 9 bases identical to TRBD2. Matching the DNA end better, TRBJ2-7 makes the J call doubtful. The CDR3 extends over 15 amino acids. The germline V gene encodes CDR1 MDHEN and CDR2 SYDVKM. CDR3 DNA: TGTGCCAGCATCCCAGGGAGCGGGAGGCCCTACGAGCAGTACTTC. Protein: CASIPGSGRPYEQYF.

The V and J genes are TRBV28 and TRBJ2-7; TRBD1 matches at 9 bases. Germline CDR1 reads MDHEN; CDR2 reads SYDVKM. The CDR3 length is 14 residues. The trim removed 5 bases at V and 6 bases at J, leaving 8 bases unmatched. The CDR3 coding sequence is TGTGCCAGCAGTACCGGGACAGGGCTCAGCGAGCAGTACTTC. The encoded protein is CASSTGTGLSEQYF.